This T cell receptor beta chain was captured in a study of human T cells and chemical hapten exposure. On the study more broadly: Skin on the upper inner arm, around 2 cm by around 2 cm in size, was sensitized with 2% DPC. Patches that contained 0.01% DPC were applied to the upper back and read at 6 days. Patients, predominantly female, presented with alopecia areata, totalis or universalis.

Within the library, unique molecular identifiers were attached to each individual cDNA molecule. TCRdb re-called the RACE reads with MiXCR, one entry per CDR3 protein. The table shows some 84,000 distinct CDR3 sequences, with 8% to 13% occurring only once. In its sample, this clonotype was seen many times. The sample's time point: patch test 2, 6 weeks after DPC sensitization. The treatment was: therapeutic diphenylcyclopropenone sensitization with weekly scalp DPC. Trimming removed 7 bases at V and 7 bases at J, with 18 bases between. CDR1 and CDR2 (germline): SGHRS, YFSETQ. There are 14 residues in the CDR3.

The sample consisted of whole blood, taken in connection with sensitization to the hapten diphenylcyclopropenone (DPC). The receptor comes from a woman between 45 and 65 years old with alopecia areata. Some clones in this sample may be carry-over from other donors' samples. The J gene is TRBJ2-1, the V gene TRBV5-1; possibly TRBD2 for D (6 bases). In DNA form, the CDR3 reads TGCGCCAGCGGACCGGGAGCCCCAGGAAATGAGCAGTTCTTC. It yields the protein CASGPGAPGNEQFF.